The following is a TCR beta chain sequence with its context. This clone was picked up a small number of times. Its antigen is not yet known. Per-base qualities were not stored, and no clone one base away is much larger. V lost 0 bases and J lost 5 bases; the stretch between them is 12 bases long. Counted from cysteine to phenylalanine, this CDR3 has 15 amino acids. Only the CDR3 DNA stays, 45 bases, in frame from base 1. CDR1 SGHDT and CDR2 YYEEEE were looked up in the germline V gene. The data were taken from a study of blood T cell repertoires in COVID-19 (dated by TCRdb to the early 2020s). Study-level background: Collaborator samples came from the United States, Italy and Spain and covered acute and convalescent phases of COVID-19. The repertoires were released in a freely available public database meant as a resource for research on the immune response to SARS-CoV-2. Deeply sampled blood TCRbeta repertoires from subjects exposed to, actively infected with, or recovered from COVID-19 were included in the dataset. The material from the prospective study consisted of cDNA or gDNA derived from T cells, B-cell-depleted T cells, or PBMCs. Where available, HLA class I and class II types were taken from metadata supplied by the sample provider and were not determined by assay-based typing. Samples were obtained from the ongoing ImmuneRACE study (first 160 participants) and from over 1,000 subjects provided by 6 global collaborators. The sample metadata nearly always contained a de-identified subject ID, COVID-19 status, age in years and sex. What the authors observed across the whole study: The quantity of clinical and demographic metadata differed by source and by participant and was supplied without curation.

The immunoSEQ Assay, a bias-controlled multiplex PCR, was used to amplify TCRbeta CDR3 regions from genomic DNA. Per the authors' processing: Nucleated cell counts per sample were estimated from amplification of reference gene primers within the assay. Sequence reads were collapsed and filtered to measure the absolute abundance of every unique TCRbeta CDR3 rearrangement. For each sample, productive Simpson clonality was calculated as the square root of Simpson's diversity index across productive rearrangements. This immuneACCESS table, as held by TCRdb, lists in-frame sequences with V and J called but not all clones. Of the missing ones, under half trace to an unresolved V gene in checked studies; the others have no known cause. V and J calls plus clone size are reproduced from that table; the DNA served to infer D and trimming. Here the sample has approximately 42,000 clones; about 77% occur a single time. The ten largest account for 25% to 35% of the sample.

The collaborating institutions used their own protocols to collect whole blood in K2EDTA tubes. For TCRbeta analysis, collaborator samples were shipped as frozen whole blood, as isolated PBMCs, or as DNA extracted from either sample type. The TCR was taken from an elderly man with acute or convalescent COVID-19. Recombination linked TRBV5-6 to TRBJ1-3; possibly the D gene is TRBD1, per 6 matching bases. The sequencing input was peripheral blood. This receptor carries the CDR3 CASSLAGGGRNTIYF. The sequenced DNA is TGTGCCAGCAGCTTGGCTGGGGGGGGCAGAAACACCATATATTTT.